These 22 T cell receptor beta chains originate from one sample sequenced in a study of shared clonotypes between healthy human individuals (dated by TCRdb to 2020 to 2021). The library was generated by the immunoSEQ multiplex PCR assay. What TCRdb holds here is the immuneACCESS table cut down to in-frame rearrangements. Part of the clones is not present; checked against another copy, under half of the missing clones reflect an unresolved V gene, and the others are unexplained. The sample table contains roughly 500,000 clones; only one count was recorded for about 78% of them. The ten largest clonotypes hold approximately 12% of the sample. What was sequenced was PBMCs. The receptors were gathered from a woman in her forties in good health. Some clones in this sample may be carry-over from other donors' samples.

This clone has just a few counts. In nucleotides, the CDR3 is TGTGCCTGGAGTTCCGGGACTCCGACCTACGAGCAGTACTTC. It yields the protein CAWSSGTPTYEQYF. The rearrangement links TRBV30 to TRBJ2-7, with a tentative D call TRBD2 (6 bases). The CDR3 is 14 amino acids. Trimming shortened V by 2 bases and J by 2 bases, and 13 bases separated the two germline ends. Germline V CDR1 and CDR2: GTSNPN, SVGIG (reference sequence).

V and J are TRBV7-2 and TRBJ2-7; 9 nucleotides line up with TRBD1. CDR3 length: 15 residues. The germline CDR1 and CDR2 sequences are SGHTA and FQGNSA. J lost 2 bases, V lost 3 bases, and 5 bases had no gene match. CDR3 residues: CASSFTGGETYEQYF. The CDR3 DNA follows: TGTGCCAGCAGCTTTACAGGGGGCGAAACCTACGAGCAGTACTTC. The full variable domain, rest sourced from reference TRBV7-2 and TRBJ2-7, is GAGVSQSPSNKVTEKGKDVELRCDPISGHTALYWYRQSLGQGLEFLIYFQGNSAPDKSGLPSDRFSAERTGGSVSTLTIQRTQQEDSAVYLCASSFTGGETYEQYFGPGTRLTVT.

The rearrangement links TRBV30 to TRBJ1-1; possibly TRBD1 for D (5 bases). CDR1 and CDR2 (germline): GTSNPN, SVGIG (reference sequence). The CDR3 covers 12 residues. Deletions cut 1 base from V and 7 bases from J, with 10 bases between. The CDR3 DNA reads TGTGCCTGGAGTGACTGGGGGATTGAAGCTTTCTTT. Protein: CAWSDWGIEAFF.

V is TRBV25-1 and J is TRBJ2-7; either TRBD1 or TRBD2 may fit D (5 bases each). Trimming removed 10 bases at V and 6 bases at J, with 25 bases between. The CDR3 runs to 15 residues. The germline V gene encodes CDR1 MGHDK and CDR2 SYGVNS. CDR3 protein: CATSGRDGGVGEQYF. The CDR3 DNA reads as TGTGCCACCTCAGGCCGGGACGGAGGAGTCGGCGAGCAGTACTTC.

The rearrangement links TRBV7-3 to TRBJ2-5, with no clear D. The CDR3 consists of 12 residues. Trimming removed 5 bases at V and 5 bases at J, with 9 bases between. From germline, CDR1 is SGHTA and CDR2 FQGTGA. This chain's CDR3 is CASSPDEETQYF. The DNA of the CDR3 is TGTGCCAGCAGCCCGGATGAGGAGACCCAGTACTTC.

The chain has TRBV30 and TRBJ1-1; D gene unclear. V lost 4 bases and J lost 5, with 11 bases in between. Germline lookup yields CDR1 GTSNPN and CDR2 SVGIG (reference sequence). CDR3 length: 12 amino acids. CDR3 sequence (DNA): TGTGCCTGGATCGGGGTTAGAACTGAAGCTTTCTTT. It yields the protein CAWIGVRTEAFF.

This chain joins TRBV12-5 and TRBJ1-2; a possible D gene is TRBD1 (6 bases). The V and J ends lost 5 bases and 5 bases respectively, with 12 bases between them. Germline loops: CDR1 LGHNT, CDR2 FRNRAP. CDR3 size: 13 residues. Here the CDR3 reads CASGNTGSYGYTF. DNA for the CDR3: TGTGCTAGTGGTAACACAGGGAGTTATGGCTACACCTTC.

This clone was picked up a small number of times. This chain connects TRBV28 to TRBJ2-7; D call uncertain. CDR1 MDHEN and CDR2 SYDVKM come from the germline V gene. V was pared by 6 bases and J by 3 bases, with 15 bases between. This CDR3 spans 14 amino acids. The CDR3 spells CASRQVNNRYEQYF. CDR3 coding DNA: TGTGCCAGCAGGCAGGTGAACAACCGCTACGAGCAGTACTTC.

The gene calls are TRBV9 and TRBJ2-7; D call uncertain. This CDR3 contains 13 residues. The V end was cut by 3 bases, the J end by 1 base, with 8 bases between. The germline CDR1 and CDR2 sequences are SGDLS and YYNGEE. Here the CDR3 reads CASSETGSYEQYF. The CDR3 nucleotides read TGTGCCAGCAGCGAGACGGGTTCCTACGAGCAGTACTTC.

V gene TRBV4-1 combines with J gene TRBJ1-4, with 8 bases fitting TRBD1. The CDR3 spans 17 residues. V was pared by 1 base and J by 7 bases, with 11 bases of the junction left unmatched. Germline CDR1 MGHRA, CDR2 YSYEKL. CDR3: CASSQGRTGTLGEKLFF. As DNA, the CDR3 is TGCGCCAGCAGCCAAGGGAGGACAGGGACCCTGGGTGAAAAACTGTTTTTT.

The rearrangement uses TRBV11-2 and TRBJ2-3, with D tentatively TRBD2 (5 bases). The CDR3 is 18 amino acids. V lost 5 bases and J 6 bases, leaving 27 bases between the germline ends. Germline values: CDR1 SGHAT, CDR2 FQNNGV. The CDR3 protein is CASSRAGGSGLPGDTQYF. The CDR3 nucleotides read TGTGCCAGCAGCCGAGCAGGAGGATCGGGGTTGCCCGGGGATACGCAGTATTTT.

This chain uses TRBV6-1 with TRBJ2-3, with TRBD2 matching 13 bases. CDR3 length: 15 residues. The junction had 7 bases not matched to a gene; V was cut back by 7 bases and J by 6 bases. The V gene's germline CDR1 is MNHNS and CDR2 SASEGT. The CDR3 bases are TGTGCCAGCACCCGGACTAGCGGGAGCGTTGATACGCAGTATTTT. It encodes CASTRTSGSVDTQYF.

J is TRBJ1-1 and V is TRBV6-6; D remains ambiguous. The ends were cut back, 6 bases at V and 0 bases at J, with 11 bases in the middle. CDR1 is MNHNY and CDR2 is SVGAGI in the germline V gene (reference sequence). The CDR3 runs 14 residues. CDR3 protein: CASRKQLLNTEAFF. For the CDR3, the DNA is TGTGCCAGCAGAAAACAGCTCTTGAACACTGAAGCTTTCTTT.

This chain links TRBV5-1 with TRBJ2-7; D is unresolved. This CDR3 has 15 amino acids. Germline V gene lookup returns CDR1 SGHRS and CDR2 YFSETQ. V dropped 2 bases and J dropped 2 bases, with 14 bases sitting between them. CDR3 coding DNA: TGCGCCAGCAGCTTCGGCGTCCCCGAGGCCTACGAGCAGTACTTC. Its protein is CASSFGVPEAYEQYF.

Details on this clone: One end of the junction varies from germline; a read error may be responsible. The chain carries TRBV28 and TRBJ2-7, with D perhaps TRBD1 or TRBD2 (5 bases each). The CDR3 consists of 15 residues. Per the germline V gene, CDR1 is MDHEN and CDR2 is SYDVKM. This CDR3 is CTSRDRQRAIYEQYF. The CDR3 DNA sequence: TGTACCAGCAGGGACCGGCAAAGGGCTATTTACGAGCAGTACTTC.

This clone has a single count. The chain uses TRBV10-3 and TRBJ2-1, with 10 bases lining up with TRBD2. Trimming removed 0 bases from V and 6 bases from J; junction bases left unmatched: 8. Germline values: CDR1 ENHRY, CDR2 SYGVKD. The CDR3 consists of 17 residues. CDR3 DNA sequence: TGTGCCATCAGTGAGTCGGCTAGCGGGAGAGGCGGCAATGAGCAGTTCTTC. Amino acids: CAISESASGRGGNEQFF.

The DNA for the CDR3 is TGTGCCAGCAGTTACTCACTAGCGGAGGGGTACAATGAGCAGTTCTTC. Encoded protein: CASSYSLAEGYNEQFF. V is TRBV6-5 and J is TRBJ2-1; 8 bases align to TRBD2. Germline V CDR1 and CDR2: MNHEY, SVGAGI. The CDR3 runs to 16 residues. J lost 4 bases, V lost 0 bases, and 5 bases had no gene match.

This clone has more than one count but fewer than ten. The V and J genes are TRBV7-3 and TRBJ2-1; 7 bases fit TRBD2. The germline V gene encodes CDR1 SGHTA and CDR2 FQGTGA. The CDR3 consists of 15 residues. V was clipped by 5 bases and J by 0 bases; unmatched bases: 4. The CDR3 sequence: CASSPTSDSYNEQFF. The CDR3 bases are TGTGCCAGCAGCCCCACTAGCGACTCCTACAATGAGCAGTTCTTC.

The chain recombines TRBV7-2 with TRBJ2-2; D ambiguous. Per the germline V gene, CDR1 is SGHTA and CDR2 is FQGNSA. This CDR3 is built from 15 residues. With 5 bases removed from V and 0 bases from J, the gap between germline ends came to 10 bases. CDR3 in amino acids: CASSLTHTNTGELFF. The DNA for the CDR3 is TGTGCCAGCAGCCTGACCCACACGAACACCGGGGAGCTGTTTTTT.

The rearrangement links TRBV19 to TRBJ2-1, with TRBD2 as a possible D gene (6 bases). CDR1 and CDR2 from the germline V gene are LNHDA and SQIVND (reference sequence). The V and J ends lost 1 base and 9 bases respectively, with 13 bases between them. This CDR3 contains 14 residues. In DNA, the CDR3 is TGTGCCAGTAGTATAGGGCTAGCGAGGGGTGAGCAGTTCTTC. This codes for CASSIGLARGEQFF.

CDR3 region: CAWEGTGREQYF. The CDR3 coding sequence is TGTGCCTGGGAAGGGACAGGGAGGGAGCAGTACTTC. V is TRBV30 and J is TRBJ2-7; 9 nucleotides align to TRBD1. J was trimmed by 7 bases and V by 5 bases; bases with no gene match: 6. The CDR3 runs to 12 residues. CDR1 is GTSNPN and CDR2 is SVGIG in the germline V gene (reference sequence).

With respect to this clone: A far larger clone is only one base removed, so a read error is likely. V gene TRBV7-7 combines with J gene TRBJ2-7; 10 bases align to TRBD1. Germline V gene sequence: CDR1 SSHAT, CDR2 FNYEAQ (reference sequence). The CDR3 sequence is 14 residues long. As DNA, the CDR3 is TGTGCTAGCAGCTCGGGACAGGGGCCCTACGAGCAGTACTTC. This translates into CASSSGQGPYEQYF.